This T cell receptor (beta chain) was documented in a study of regulatory T cells in long-lasting Graves disease. Study information: Freshly diagnosed Graves' patients had used antithyroid drugs for under 3 months.

iRepertoire HTBI primers and Arm-PCR of CDR3 regions built TCR beta libraries. TCRdb ran MiXCR on the multiplex PCR reads and lists one entry per CDR3 protein. The profile covers about 530,000 distinct CDR3 sequences, with about 16% appearing a single time and roughly 25% taken by the ten largest. Time point in this sample: newly diagnosed GD, antithyroid drugs for less than 3 months. The TCR library was made from RNA that had been extracted from PBMCs in TRIzol. This clonotype was recorded many times. The length of the CDR3 is 16 residues. The V gene's germline CDR1 is SGHRS and CDR2 YFSETQ. The V gene lost 0 bases and the J gene lost 7 bases, with 17 bases spanning the gap. These same records also appear under a second study, on T cells in Graves' hyperthyroidism and ophthalmopathy. According to that study: Calling Graves' hyperthyroidism stable meant ophthalmopathy did not progress within 18 months. Uncontrolled infections, other autoimmune diseases, pregnancy or lactation led to exclusion of patients.

The chain has TRBV5-1 and TRBJ1-5, with D possibly matching TRBD1 (6 bases). Specimen: peripheral blood mononuclear cells (PBMCs), collected at new diagnosis, from a patient treated with antithyroid drugs. The receptor's source is a woman aged 40-60 years with Graves disease. The CDR3 region has the DNA TGCGCCAGCAGCTTGGACCTACAGGGAATAGGGCAGCCCCAGCATTTT. Encoded protein: CASSLDLQGIGQPQHF.